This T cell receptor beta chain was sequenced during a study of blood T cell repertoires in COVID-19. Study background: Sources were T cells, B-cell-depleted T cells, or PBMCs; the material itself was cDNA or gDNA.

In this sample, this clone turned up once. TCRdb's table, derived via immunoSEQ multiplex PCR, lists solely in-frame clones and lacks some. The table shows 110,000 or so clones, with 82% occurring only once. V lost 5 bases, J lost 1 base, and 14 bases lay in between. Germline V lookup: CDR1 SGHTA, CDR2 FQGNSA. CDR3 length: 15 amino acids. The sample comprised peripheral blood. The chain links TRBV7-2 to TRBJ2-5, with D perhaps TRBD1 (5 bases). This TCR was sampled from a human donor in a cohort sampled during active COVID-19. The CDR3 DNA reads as TGTGCCAGCAGCCCTTTCCAGGGCAGCCAAGAGACCCAGTACTTC. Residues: CASSPFQGSQETQYF.